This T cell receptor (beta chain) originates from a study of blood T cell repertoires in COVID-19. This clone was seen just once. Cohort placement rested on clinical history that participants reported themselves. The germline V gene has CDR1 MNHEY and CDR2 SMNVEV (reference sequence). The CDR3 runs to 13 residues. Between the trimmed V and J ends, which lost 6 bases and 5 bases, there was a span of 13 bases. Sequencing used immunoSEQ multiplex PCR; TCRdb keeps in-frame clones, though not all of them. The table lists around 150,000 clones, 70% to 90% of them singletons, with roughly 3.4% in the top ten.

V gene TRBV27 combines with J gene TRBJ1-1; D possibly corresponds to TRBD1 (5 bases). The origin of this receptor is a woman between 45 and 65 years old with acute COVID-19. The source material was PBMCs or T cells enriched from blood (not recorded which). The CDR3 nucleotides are TGTGCCAGCAGCCAGTGGGGGGGAACTGAAGCTTTCTTT. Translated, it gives CASSQWGGTEAFF.